This passage covers 30 T cell receptor beta chains from one sample sequenced in a study of siplizumab effects on memory and regulatory T cells. This table comes from immunoSEQ multiplex PCR, and its TCRdb copy is limited to in-frame clones, with some not included. The sample contains some 97,000 clones, just over 90% of which appear only once. Material: Tregs sorted from blood. The receptors stem from a human donor in good health.

The chain recombines TRBV28 with TRBJ2-3; 12 bases match TRBD2. CDR1 is MDHEN, CDR2 SYDVKM, per germline. Losses at the gene ends were 5 bases for V and 4 bases for J; bases not matched to a gene: 7. The CDR3 spans 16 residues. DNA for the CDR3: TGTGCCAGCAGTGACACGACTAGCGGGAGTGCAGATACGCAGTATTTT. Translation: CASSDTTSGSADTQYF.

The rearrangement joins TRBV2 to TRBJ2-5; D is unclear. This CDR3 comprises 11 residues. V lost 1 base and J 12 bases, leaving 9 bases between the germline ends. Germline loops: CDR1 SNHLY, CDR2 FYNNEI. CDR3 protein: CASSEGAAKYF. The CDR3 nucleotides read TGTGCCAGCAGTGAAGGGGCAGCCAAGTACTTC.

V is TRBV29-1 and J is TRBJ2-5; 8 bases line up with TRBD2. The CDR3 contains 13 residues. In germline, CDR1 is SQVTM, CDR2 ANQGSEA. V dropped 2 bases and J dropped 14; count of bases not matched to a gene: 13. The CDR3 nucleotides read TGCAGCGTTGAATTTAGGGCGGGAGGTGTTCTCTACTTC. Translated, it gives CSVEFRAGGVLYF.

The chain carries TRBV28 and TRBJ2-1; possible D gene TRBD2, 5 bases. This CDR3 has 16 residues. Germline V CDR1 and CDR2: MDHEN, SYDVKM. V was shortened by 6 bases and J by 0 bases, with 15 bases between the two germline ends. CDR3 in amino acids: CASSGMAESSYNEQFF. Written as DNA, the CDR3 is TGTGCCAGCAGCGGGATGGCCGAGAGCTCCTACAATGAGCAGTTCTTC.

The chain uses TRBV7-9 and TRBJ2-3; the D gene is possibly TRBD2 (5 bases). This CDR3 spans 12 amino acids. Deletions cut 9 bases from V and 0 bases from J, with 7 bases between. Germline loops: CDR1 SEHNR, CDR2 FQNEAQ (reference sequence). The chain's CDR3 is CARSGSTDTQYF. DNA for the CDR3: TGTGCCAGAAGCGGTAGCACAGATACGCAGTATTTT. Full variable domain (missing parts from reference TRBV7-9 and TRBJ2-3): DTGVSQNPRHKITKRGQNVTFRCDPISEHNRLYWYRQTLGQGPEFLTYFQNEAQLEKSRLLSDRFSAERPKGSFSTLEIQRTEQGDSAMYLCARSGSTDTQYFGPGTRLTVL.

This clone was seen a single time. This chain's CDR3 is CASSASGRLGNEQFF. The CDR3 nucleotides are TGTGCCAGTAGTGCTAGCGGGAGGTTGGGTAATGAGCAGTTCTTC. J is TRBJ2-1 and V is TRBV19; 11 nucleotides line up with TRBD2. CDR3 size: 15 residues. In germline, CDR1 is LNHDA, CDR2 SQIVND (reference sequence). Losses at the gene ends were 5 bases for V and 7 bases for J; bases not matched to a gene: 7.

J is TRBJ1-1 and V is TRBV27; no clear D gene. Germline V gives CDR1 MNHEY, CDR2 SMNVEV (reference sequence). V was cut by 6 bases and J by 7 bases, with 21 bases left in between. CDR3 length: 15 amino acids. CDR3 DNA: TGTGCCAGCAGCTACCGAGACACAAGGTTGGGTGAAGCTTTCTTT. It translates to CASSYRDTRLGEAFF.

The chain employs TRBV5-1 and TRBJ1-6, with D hard to call. The germline CDR1 and CDR2 sequences are SGHRS and YFSETQ. The CDR3 has 13 amino acids. V lost 4 bases, J lost 10 bases, and 12 bases lay in between. CDR3: CASSPDPDSPLHF. The CDR3 coding sequence is TGCGCCAGCAGCCCGGACCCGGACTCACCCCTCCACTTT.

J is TRBJ2-2 and V is TRBV12-5, with 10 bases identical to TRBD2. Losses at the gene ends were 1 base for V and 0 bases for J; bases not matched to a gene: 2. Germline V gene sequence: CDR1 LGHNT, CDR2 FRNRAP. The length of the CDR3 is 17 residues. The CDR3 is CASGLASGSPNTGELFF. CDR3 bases: TGTGCTAGTGGTTTGGCTAGCGGGAGCCCGAACACCGGGGAGCTGTTTTTT.

The rearrangement uses TRBV5-1 and TRBJ1-2; D not resolved. Between the trimmed V and J ends, which lost 4 bases and 10 bases, there was a span of 14 bases. CDR1 and CDR2 (germline): SGHRS, YFSETQ. This CDR3 spans 12 amino acids. The CDR3 region is CASSNGLLHYTF. CDR3 bases: TGCGCCAGCAGCAACGGGCTTCTCCACTACACCTTC.

The chain recombines TRBV6-1 with TRBJ2-1; D unresolved. Trimming removed 10 bases from V and 8 bases from J, with 9 bases in between. The CDR3 runs to 10 residues. CDR1 MNHNS and CDR2 SASEGT come from the germline V gene. This CDR3 reads CAIKLDEQFF. DNA for the CDR3: TGTGCCATCAAGCTTGATGAGCAGTTCTTC.

This sequence joins TRBV19 and TRBJ1-2; 7 bases align to TRBD1. V lost 4 bases to trimming and J lost 4 bases; unmatched junction nucleotides: 12. Looked up from germline, CDR1 is LNHDA and CDR2 is SQIVND (reference sequence). The CDR3 contains 16 residues. The DNA for the CDR3 is TGTGCCAGTAGTAAACGACTCGACAGGGTTACCTATGGCTACACCTTC. Encoded protein: CASSKRLDRVTYGYTF.

The chain joins TRBV19 to TRBJ1-2, with TRBD1 identical over 11 bases. J gave up 7 bases and V 4 bases, and 5 bases lay outside the gene matches. Germline V CDR1 and CDR2: LNHDA, SQIVND (reference sequence). The CDR3 extends over 14 amino acids. The DNA of the CDR3 is TGTGCCAGTAGTACCTGGACAGGGGGCTTTGGCTACACCTTC. Translated, it gives CASSTWTGGFGYTF.

The chain couples TRBV7-2 to TRBJ2-7; 9 nucleotides line up with TRBD1. Germline assignment: CDR1 SGHTA and CDR2 FQGNSA. The CDR3 runs 14 residues. V lost 7 bases to trimming and J lost 4 bases; unmatched junction nucleotides: 8. In DNA form, the CDR3 reads TGTGCCAGCACCCAGGACAGGGGAAGATACGAGCAGTACTTC. Amino acid sequence: CASTQDRGRYEQYF.

This clone showed up just a few times. This chain connects TRBV6-6 to TRBJ2-3; D possibly corresponds to TRBD2 (6 bases). The CDR3 extends over 15 amino acids. Germline V gives CDR1 MNHNY, CDR2 SVGAGI (reference sequence). V was pared by 5 bases and J by 2 bases, with 14 bases between. The DNA for the CDR3 is TGTGCCAGCAGTCGTGGGGCGGGATCCACAGATACGCAGTATTTT. Translated: CASSRGAGSTDTQYF.

This sequence joins TRBV2 and TRBJ2-2, with TRBD2 matching over 10 bases. This CDR3 comprises 16 residues. The junction had 1 base not matched to a gene; V was cut back by 2 bases and J by 1 base. CDR1 and CDR2 (germline): SNHLY, FYNNEI. CDR3 coding DNA: TGTGCCAGCAGTGAACCTAGCGGGAGGAACACCGGGGAGCTGTTTTTT. Its protein is CASSEPSGRNTGELFF.

This chain uses TRBV2 with TRBJ2-5, with TRBD2 matching 10 bases. The CDR3 runs to 13 residues. Germline loops: CDR1 SNHLY, CDR2 FYNNEI. J gave up 5 bases and V 6 bases, and 3 bases lay outside the gene matches. This CDR3 is CASSPTSGETQYF. The CDR3 coding sequence is TGTGCCAGCAGCCCGACTAGCGGGGAGACCCAGTACTTC.

This chain connects TRBV2 to TRBJ2-5, with D perhaps matching TRBD2 (5 bases). The CDR3 is 14 residues long. V was clipped by 0 bases and J by 7 bases, with 12 bases between them. Germline V gene data show CDR1 as SNHLY and CDR2 as FYNNEI. CDR3 protein: CASSEARGVATQYF. CDR3 DNA sequence: TGTGCCAGCAGTGAAGCACGGGGAGTTGCGACCCAGTACTTC.

The CDR3 nucleotides read TGTGCCAGCAGTCTGCGACTCCTCGGCCCCTATGGCTACACCTTC. Translated: CASSLRLLGPYGYTF. The rearrangement uses TRBV2 and TRBJ1-2; D gene unclear. Trimming pared 5 bases from V and 4 bases from J, leaving 17 bases between. The V gene's germline CDR1 is SNHLY and CDR2 FYNNEI. The CDR3 extends over 15 amino acids.

The gene calls are TRBV2 and TRBJ2-1; 14 nucleotides line up with TRBD2. CDR3 size: 14 residues. J was trimmed by 7 bases and V by 7 bases; bases with no gene match: 3. The germline V gene encodes CDR1 SNHLY and CDR2 FYNNEI. This CDR3 is CASKGLAGVNEQFF. The CDR3 DNA reads as TGTGCCAGCAAGGGACTAGCGGGAGTAAATGAGCAGTTCTTC.

This sequence joins TRBV7-2 and TRBJ2-3; 7 bases fit TRBD2. Germline loops: CDR1 SGHTA, CDR2 FQGNSA. The J segment lost 3 bases and the V segment lost 2 bases, leaving 2 bases of the junction unmatched. The CDR3 loop spans 14 amino acids. CDR3 nucleotide sequence: TGTGCCAGCAGCTTACGGACTAGAACAGATACGCAGTATTTT. Encoded protein: CASSLRTRTDTQYF.

The genes are TRBV5-4 and TRBJ1-4, with TRBD1 matching 9 bases. The CDR3 runs 15 residues. V dropped 2 bases and J dropped 5; count of bases not matched to a gene: 4. CDR1 is SGHNT and CDR2 is YYREEE in the germline V gene (reference sequence). Here the CDR3 DNA reads TGTGCCAGCAGCTTCTGGGGACAGGGCAATGAAAAACTGTTTTTT. It encodes CASSFWGQGNEKLFF. Drawing the rest from reference TRBV5-4 and TRBJ1-4, the complete variable domain is ETGVTQSPTHLIKTRGQQVTLRCSSQSGHNTVSWYQQALGQGPQFIFQYYREEENGRGNFPPRFSGLQFPNYSSELNVNALELDDSALYLCASSFWGQGNEKLFFGSGTQLSVL.

This rearrangement joins TRBV5-1 to TRBJ2-4; tentative D call: TRBD2 (5 bases). With 3 bases removed from V and 0 bases from J, the gap between germline ends came to 13 bases. CDR3 size: 16 residues. CDR1 and CDR2 (germline): SGHRS, YFSETQ. The CDR3 sequence is CASSWSTGSAKNIQYF. The CDR3, as DNA: TGCGCCAGCAGCTGGTCGACGGGATCAGCCAAAAACATTCAGTACTTC.

In nucleotides, the CDR3 is TGTGCCAGCAGCACCACTGAGGACACCGGGGAGCTGTTTTTT. Its protein product is CASSTTEDTGELFF. The chain uses TRBV11-3 and TRBJ2-2; D is undetermined. The V gene's germline CDR1 is SGHNT and CDR2 YENEEA. The CDR3 extends over 14 amino acids. The V end was cut by 5 bases, the J end by 3 bases, with 10 bases between.

V gene TRBV2 combines with J gene TRBJ2-3; maybe TRBD2 (6 bases). The CDR3 has 14 residues. CDR1 SNHLY and CDR2 FYNNEI come from the germline V gene. Trimming took 8 bases from V and 1 from J, leaving 13 bases between them. CDR3 sequence reads: CASGGLWGTDTQYF. The CDR3 region has the DNA TGTGCCAGCGGGGGGTTATGGGGCACAGATACGCAGTATTTT.

The chain couples TRBV5-6 to TRBJ2-4, with TRBD2 as a possible D gene (5 bases). The CDR3 has 17 residues. Germline V gene data show CDR1 as SGHDT and CDR2 as YYEEEE. V lost 0 bases to trimming and J lost 0 bases, with 13 bases between them. The chain's CDR3 is CASSLARIGLAKNIQYF. The CDR3 DNA reads TGTGCCAGCAGCTTGGCTAGGATAGGACTAGCCAAAAACATTCAGTACTTC.

The gene calls are TRBV19 and TRBJ1-3, with D unresolved. Trimming took 1 base from V and 0 from J, leaving 10 bases between them. In germline, CDR1 is LNHDA, CDR2 SQIVND (reference sequence). CDR3 length equals 16 residues. The CDR3 sequence: CASSIGVVYSGNTIYF. The DNA of the CDR3 is TGTGCCAGTAGTATAGGGGTCGTCTACTCTGGAAACACCATATATTTT.

By share of the sample, this clone is medium-sized. This chain links TRBV7-2 with TRBJ2-2, with TRBD2 identical over 13 bases. The germline CDR1 and CDR2 sequences are SGHTA and FQGNSA. CDR3 length equals 18 residues. The V segment lost 6 bases and the J segment 9 bases; nucleotides outside the gene matches: 16. The CDR3 bases are TGTGCCAGCAGGTCTGACCAGGGACTAGCGGGATTAGGCCGGGAGCTGTTTTTT. As protein: CASRSDQGLAGLGRELFF.

The chain carries TRBV19 and TRBJ2-5, with TRBD1 as a possible D gene (5 bases). Trimming stripped 4 bases from V and 5 bases from J, with 11 bases between. The CDR3 has 13 residues. Looked up from germline, CDR1 is LNHDA and CDR2 is SQIVND (reference sequence). CDR3 sequence (DNA): TGTGCCAGTAGTACAGGCCACAGGGAGACCCAGTACTTC. It is translated as CASSTGHRETQYF.

The chain joins TRBV2 to TRBJ2-5; D not certain. Germline values: CDR1 SNHLY, CDR2 FYNNEI. The ends were cut back, 8 bases at V and 7 bases at J, with 11 bases in the middle. The CDR3 consists of 11 residues. CDR3 in DNA: TGTGCCAGCTTATCCCTGGGGACCCAGTACTTC. It translates to CASLSLGTQYF.